Reported below is one T cell receptor (beta chain). Its antigen is still unknown. No base qualities exist here, and no much larger clone lies one base off it. V is cut back by 3 bases and J by 4 bases, with 11 bases in the junction unmatched. From its cysteine to its phenylalanine, the CDR3 spans 16 amino acids. Only the CDR3 DNA is retained, 48 bases long and in frame from the first base. As encoded in the germline V gene, CDR1 is SGDLS while CDR2 is YYNGEE. TCRbeta CDR3 regions were amplified from genomic DNA using the immunoSEQ Assay, a bias-controlled multiplex PCR. The published analysis was carried out like this. Within the assay, amplification of reference gene primers was used to estimate how many nucleated cells each sample contained. To quantify the absolute abundance of each unique TCRbeta CDR3 rearrangement, sequence reads were collapsed and filtered. For each sample, productive Simpson clonality was calculated as the square root of Simpson's diversity index across productive rearrangements. The table comes from immuneACCESS by way of TCRdb, which keeps in-frame sequences with V and J called. Part of the clones is missing from these tables; in studies checked, under half for an unresolved V gene and the rest for unknown reasons. V, J and clone size were drawn from that table, and D and trimming were deduced from the DNA. The sample includes a few hundred thousand clones, with around nine tenths observed a single time. Around 10% of the sample lies in the top ten.

The data belong to a study of blood T cell repertoires in COVID-19 (dated by TCRdb to about 2020). Study-level background: Samples from collaborators originated in the United States, Italy and Spain and spanned both the acute and convalescent phases of COVID-19. The prospective study material was composed of cDNA or gDNA derived from T cells, B-cell-depleted T cells, or PBMCs. The samples were drawn from two sources: the first 160 participants of the ongoing ImmuneRACE study, and 1,000 to 1,500 subjects contributed by 6 global collaborators. Deeply sampled blood TCRbeta repertoires from subjects exposed to, actively infected with, or recovered from COVID-19 were included in the dataset. Sample metadata almost always included a de-identified subject ID, COVID-19 status, age in years and sex. Where available, HLA class I and class II types were obtained from metadata supplied by the sample provider rather than from assay-based typing. A freely available public database, intended as a resource for researchers studying the immune response to SARS-CoV-2, is where the repertoires were released. Results and caveats for the whole study, not just this receptor: How much clinical and demographic metadata was included differed by source and by participant, and the metadata was provided uncurated.

Participants in the prospective study were enrolled through a virtual design, were aged roughly 18 to 100 years, and lived in 24 United States geographic areas. Cohort assignment in the prospective study relied on participant-reported clinical history from a screening survey and a study questionnaire. ImmuneRACE Cohort 3 recovered participants were defined by two consecutive negative NP/OP PCR tests, healthcare professional clearance, or symptom resolution. In the prospective study, mobile phlebotomists collected whole blood, serum and a nasopharyngeal or oropharyngeal swab from each participant. Participants in the prospective study had the option to provide additional blood draws and questionnaires over a roughly 2-month period. Prospective study blood samples were shipped either frozen or at room temperature before DNA extraction.

The rearranged segments are TRBV9 and TRBJ1-2, with 8 bases in between that match TRBD1. The TCR comes from a woman aged 50 to 65 who had recovered from COVID-19. Sequencing was done on a sample of PBMCs or T cells enriched from blood (not recorded which). The CDR3 protein: CASSAELGQGGYGYTF. At the DNA level, the sequence is TGTGCCAGCAGCGCCGAACTAGGACAGGGTGGCTATGGCTACACCTTC.